This is a list of T cell receptor beta chains from one sample in a study of shared clonotypes between healthy human individuals. This table comes from immunoSEQ multiplex PCR, and its TCRdb copy is limited to in-frame clones, with some not included. This sample has 950,000 to 1,200,000 clones, with roughly 77% found just once. The sample taken for sequencing was memory CD4+ T cells from PBMCs. Receptors were obtained from a man younger than 30 in good health. Some clones in this sample may be carry-over from other donors' samples. The CDR3 runs from the conserved cysteine through the conserved F or W. Each record gives: CDR3 protein, CDR3 DNA, D gene, J gene, clone size, V gene. A D gene is named only where the DNA matches it firmly. Only some rows state a clone size, as once, few, many or a class for expanded clones.

CDR3 protein: CASSLQGSDTQYF
CDR3 DNA: TGCGCCAGCAGCTTGCAGGGCTCAGATACGCAGTATTTT
D gene: -
J gene: TRBJ2-3
clone size: -
V gene: TRBV5-1

CDR3 protein: CASSSGTSGRGDTQYF
CDR3 DNA: TGCGCCAGCAGCTCAGGGACTAGCGGGAGGGGGGATACGCAGTATTTT
D gene: TRBD2
J gene: TRBJ2-3
clone size: -
V gene: TRBV5-1

CDR3 protein: CASSKWNRTDTQYF
CDR3 DNA: TGTGCCAGCAGCAAATGGAACCGCACAGATACGCAGTATTTT
D gene: -
J gene: TRBJ2-3
clone size: -
V gene: TRBV21-1

CDR3 protein: CASSLYNSGTEAFF
CDR3 DNA: TGCGCCAGCAGCTTGTATAATTCCGGCACTGAAGCTTTCTTT
D gene: -
J gene: TRBJ1-1
clone size: -
V gene: TRBV5-1

CDR3 protein: CASSQSRRPWDGELFF
CDR3 DNA: TGTGCCAGCAGCCAATCGCGCCGCCCTTGGGACGGGGAGCTGTTTTTT
D gene: -
J gene: TRBJ2-2
clone size: -
V gene: TRBV16

CDR3 protein: CASSPQPPSGSSYNEQFF
CDR3 DNA: TGTGCCAGCAGCCCGCAACCTCCTAGCGGGAGCTCCTACAATGAGCAGTTCTTC
D gene: TRBD2
J gene: TRBJ2-1
clone size: -
V gene: TRBV11-3

CDR3 protein: CASRGSGSSLNEQFF
CDR3 DNA: TGTGCCAGCAGGGGGAGCGGGAGTTCCCTCAATGAGCAGTTCTTC
D gene: TRBD2
J gene: TRBJ2-1
clone size: -
V gene: TRBV6-1

CDR3 protein: CATSKTGAYNEQFF
CDR3 DNA: TGTGCCACCAGCAAGACAGGGGCATACAATGAGCAGTTCTTC
D gene: TRBD1
J gene: TRBJ2-1
clone size: -
V gene: TRBV15

CDR3 protein: CASRSTGLAVYEQYF
CDR3 DNA: TGTGCCAGCAGGTCAACGGGACTAGCGGTCTACGAGCAGTACTTC
D gene: TRBD2
J gene: TRBJ2-7
clone size: -
V gene: TRBV7-9

CDR3 protein: CASSPRTGGSETQYF
CDR3 DNA: TGTGCCAGCTCACCTCGGACAGGGGGCAGCGAGACCCAGTACTTC
D gene: TRBD1
J gene: TRBJ2-5
clone size: -
V gene: TRBV18

CDR3 protein: CAWSDYEETQYF
CDR3 DNA: TGTGCCTGGAGTGACTACGAAGAGACCCAGTACTTC
D gene: -
J gene: TRBJ2-5
clone size: -
V gene: TRBV30

CDR3 protein: CASSGQGGQPQHF
CDR3 DNA: TGTGCCAGCAGCGGACAGGGTGGTCAGCCCCAGCATTTT
D gene: TRBD1
J gene: TRBJ1-5
clone size: -
V gene: TRBV6-6

CDR3 protein: CASSVRERAQYF
CDR3 DNA: TGTGCCAGCAGCGTGCGGGAGAGGGCGCAGTATTTT
D gene: TRBD2
J gene: TRBJ2-3
clone size: -
V gene: TRBV9

CDR3 protein: CASSYRASEQFF
CDR3 DNA: TGTGCCAGCAGCTACCGGGCGTCTGAGCAGTTCTTC
D gene: -
J gene: TRBJ2-1
clone size: -
V gene: TRBV6-6

CDR3 protein: CASRTSADTQYF
CDR3 DNA: TGTGCCAGCAGGACCTCGGCAGATACGCAGTATTTT
D gene: -
J gene: TRBJ2-3
clone size: -
V gene: TRBV28

CDR3 protein: CASKSGDQPQHF
CDR3 DNA: TGTGCCAGCAAGTCAGGGGATCAGCCCCAGCATTTT
D gene: -
J gene: TRBJ1-5
clone size: -
V gene: TRBV6-5

CDR3 protein: CASSLTGLDYGYTF
CDR3 DNA: TGTGCCAGCAGTTTAACAGGGCTGGACTATGGCTACACCTTC
D gene: -
J gene: TRBJ1-2
clone size: -
V gene: TRBV27

CDR3 protein: CSVGRGGPGNTIYF
CDR3 DNA: TGCAGCGTTGGCCGGGGAGGGCCTGGAAACACCATATATTTT
D gene: -
J gene: TRBJ1-3
clone size: -
V gene: TRBV29-1

CDR3 protein: CASSPGVPYEQYF
CDR3 DNA: TGTGCCAGCTCACCGGGGGTGCCCTACGAGCAGTACTTC
D gene: -
J gene: TRBJ2-7
clone size: -
V gene: TRBV18

CDR3 protein: CASSPRVASASTDTQYF
CDR3 DNA: TGTGCCAGCTCACCACGGGTGGCATCAGCTAGCACAGATACGCAGTATTTT
D gene: -
J gene: TRBJ2-3
clone size: few
V gene: TRBV18

CDR3 protein: CASSVDVDRFYGYTF
CDR3 DNA: TGTGCCAGCAGCGTAGATGTGGACAGGTTCTATGGCTACACCTTC
D gene: TRBD1
J gene: TRBJ1-2
clone size: -
V gene: TRBV9

CDR3 protein: CASSPFFPSYNEQFF
CDR3 DNA: TGCGCCAGCAGCCCATTTTTCCCCTCCTACAATGAGCAGTTCTTC
D gene: -
J gene: TRBJ2-1
clone size: -
V gene: TRBV4-1

CDR3 protein: CASSPGGFRGYGYTF
CDR3 DNA: TGTGCCAGCAGCCCAGGTGGATTTCGGGGCTATGGCTACACCTTC
D gene: -
J gene: TRBJ1-2
clone size: -
V gene: TRBV5-8

CDR3 protein: CASSLSGGFGETQYF
CDR3 DNA: TGTGCCAGCAGTTTATCCGGGGGTTTTGGGGAGACCCAGTACTTC
D gene: -
J gene: TRBJ2-5
clone size: -
V gene: TRBV27

CDR3 protein: CATLFLRGLSRGTNEKLFF
CDR3 DNA: TGCGCCACCCTTTTCCTAAGGGGACTGAGCCGGGGGACTAATGAAAAACTGTTTTTT
D gene: -
J gene: TRBJ1-4
clone size: -
V gene: TRBV5-1

CDR3 protein: CASSAGSTDTQYF
CDR3 DNA: TGTGCCAGCAGCGCGGGGTCCACAGATACGCAGTATTTT
D gene: -
J gene: TRBJ2-3
clone size: -
V gene: TRBV4-2

CDR3 protein: CASSLSFGTDSGNTIYF
CDR3 DNA: TGTGCCAGCAGCTTATCTTTTGGGACAGACTCTGGAAACACCATATATTTT
D gene: TRBD1
J gene: TRBJ1-3
clone size: -
V gene: TRBV7-8

CDR3 protein: CAWTQTQYF
CDR3 DNA: TGTGCCTGGACCCAAACGCAGTACTTC
D gene: -
J gene: TRBJ2-7
clone size: few
V gene: TRBV30

CDR3 protein: CASSQGTDSEQYF
CDR3 DNA: TGTGCCAGCAGTCAAGGGACAGACTCCGAGCAGTACTTC
D gene: TRBD1
J gene: TRBJ2-7
clone size: -
V gene: TRBV6-5

CDR3 protein: CASSQGGTGNTGELFF
CDR3 DNA: TGCGCCAGCAGCCAAGGAGGGACAGGGAACACCGGGGAGCTGTTTTTT
D gene: TRBD1
J gene: TRBJ2-2
clone size: -
V gene: TRBV5-1

CDR3 protein: CASVSLPGGAYGYTF
CDR3 DNA: TGCGCCAGCGTGTCTTTACCAGGGGGCGCATATGGCTACACCTTC
D gene: TRBD1
J gene: TRBJ1-2
clone size: -
V gene: TRBV5-1

CDR3 protein: CASSRGRADTQYF
CDR3 DNA: TGTGCCAGCAGCCGAGGAAGGGCAGATACGCAGTATTTT
D gene: -
J gene: TRBJ2-3
clone size: -
V gene: TRBV28

CDR3 protein: CASSPMGQRFSYEQYF
CDR3 DNA: TGTGCCAGCAGCCCCATGGGCCAGCGGTTCTCCTACGAGCAGTACTTC
D gene: -
J gene: TRBJ2-7
clone size: -
V gene: TRBV7-9

CDR3 protein: CASSSSPRTGGDYGYTF
CDR3 DNA: TGTGCCAGCAGTTCCAGCCCTCGGACAGGGGGCGACTATGGCTACACCTTC
D gene: TRBD1
J gene: TRBJ1-2
clone size: -
V gene: TRBV28

CDR3 protein: CASSNDPWDTGELFF
CDR3 DNA: TGTGCCAGCAGCAACGATCCGTGGGACACCGGGGAGCTGTTTTTT
D gene: -
J gene: TRBJ2-2
clone size: -
V gene: TRBV9

CDR3 protein: CASSSTYRAPNTGELFF
CDR3 DNA: TGTGCCAGCAGCTCTACCTACAGGGCCCCGAACACCGGGGAGCTGTTTTTT
D gene: -
J gene: TRBJ2-2
clone size: -
V gene: TRBV5-5

CDR3 protein: CASSSSYWIGGEQYF
CDR3 DNA: TGTGCCAGCAGCTCATCCTATTGGATCGGTGGCGAGCAGTACTTC
D gene: -
J gene: TRBJ2-7
clone size: few
V gene: TRBV27

CDR3 protein: CAISDGLGRRWGGNQPQHF
CDR3 DNA: TGTGCCATCAGTGACGGACTGGGACGGCGGTGGGGTGGCAATCAGCCCCAGCATTTT
D gene: -
J gene: TRBJ1-5
clone size: -
V gene: TRBV10-3

CDR3 protein: CASSLLGTPTYEQYF
CDR3 DNA: TGTGCCAGCAGCCTCCTCGGGACACCAACCTACGAGCAGTACTTC
D gene: -
J gene: TRBJ2-7
clone size: few
V gene: TRBV7-9

CDR3 protein: CASSFGQTRNEKLFF
CDR3 DNA: TGTGCCAGCAGCTTCGGACAGACGAGAAATGAAAAACTGTTTTTT
D gene: -
J gene: TRBJ1-4
clone size: -
V gene: TRBV25-1

CDR3 protein: CASSFSFTDTQYF
CDR3 DNA: TGTGCCAGCAGCTTTTCGTTCACAGATACGCAGTATTTT
D gene: -
J gene: TRBJ2-3
clone size: -
V gene: TRBV11-2

CDR3 protein: CASSVGQGGNIQYF
CDR3 DNA: TGTGCCAGCAGCGTAGGGCAGGGTGGAAACATTCAGTACTTC
D gene: -
J gene: TRBJ2-4
clone size: -
V gene: TRBV9

CDR3 protein: CASSPMDVSSFF
CDR3 DNA: TGTGCCAGCAGCCCAATGGATGTCTCAAGTTTCTTT
D gene: -
J gene: TRBJ1-1
clone size: -
V gene: TRBV11-1

CDR3 protein: CASSRRMGQGLGNEQFF
CDR3 DNA: TGTGCCAGCAGCCGACGTATGGGACAGGGATTAGGGAATGAGCAGTTCTTC
D gene: TRBD1
J gene: TRBJ2-1
clone size: -
V gene: TRBV5-4

CDR3 protein: CASSLFPSPTDTQYF
CDR3 DNA: TGTGCCAGCAGCTTATTTCCGAGCCCCACAGATACGCAGTATTTT
D gene: -
J gene: TRBJ2-3
clone size: many
V gene: TRBV7-3

CDR3 protein: CASSRLGTPYSYEQYF
CDR3 DNA: TGTGCCAGCAGCCGACTCGGGACTCCTTACTCCTACGAGCAGTACTTC
D gene: -
J gene: TRBJ2-7
clone size: once
V gene: TRBV7-9

CDR3 protein: CASSPGLAGNSYNEQFF
CDR3 DNA: TGCGCCAGCAGCCCCGGACTAGCGGGCAACTCCTACAATGAGCAGTTCTTC
D gene: TRBD2
J gene: TRBJ2-1
clone size: -
V gene: TRBV5-1

CDR3 protein: CASNGVRDSNYGYTF
CDR3 DNA: TGTGCCAGTAACGGGGTTCGGGACTCAAACTATGGCTACACCTTC
D gene: -
J gene: TRBJ1-2
clone size: -
V gene: TRBV19

CDR3 protein: CAWSLMGGSQPQHF
CDR3 DNA: TGTGCCTGGAGTCTAATGGGGGGCAGTCAGCCCCAGCATTTT
D gene: -
J gene: TRBJ1-5
clone size: few
V gene: TRBV30

CDR3 protein: CASSQTSGNNEQFF
CDR3 DNA: TGTGCCAGCAGCCAGACTAGCGGTAACAATGAGCAGTTCTTC
D gene: TRBD2
J gene: TRBJ2-1
clone size: -
V gene: TRBV6-4

CDR3 protein: CASSQELRVNAEAFF
CDR3 DNA: TGCGCCAGCAGCCAAGAGCTCAGGGTAAATGCTGAAGCTTTCTTT
D gene: -
J gene: TRBJ1-1
clone size: -
V gene: TRBV4-1

CDR3 protein: CASSLPWGLEEKLFF
CDR3 DNA: TGTGCCAGCAGTTTACCGTGGGGGCTAGAGGAAAAACTGTTTTTT
D gene: -
J gene: TRBJ1-4
clone size: -
V gene: TRBV28

CDR3 protein: CASSLGRAPDTQYF
CDR3 DNA: TGTGCCAGCAGCTTAGGACGGGCTCCGGATACGCAGTATTTT
D gene: -
J gene: TRBJ2-3
clone size: -
V gene: TRBV11-3

CDR3 protein: CASSPSTAPAEQYF
CDR3 DNA: TGTGCCAGCAGCCCATCGACGGCCCCCGCCGAGCAGTACTTC
D gene: -
J gene: TRBJ2-7
clone size: -
V gene: TRBV11-2